The rows below give T cell receptor beta chains drawn from one sample of a study of T cells after yellow fever vaccination. TCRdb itself ran the 5' RACE reads through MiXCR, one entry per CDR3 protein. The repertoire includes approximately 180,000 distinct CDR3 sequences, about 6% of them detected once, and roughly 3% sits in the top ten. The sequencing used CD4+ T cells sorted from PBMCs, collected on the day of the first yellow fever vaccination. All receptors derive from a man between 18 and 35 years old who received the YFV17D yellow fever vaccine. CDR3s include the opening cysteine and the closing phenylalanine or tryptophan. Each record gives: D gene, clone size, J gene, V gene, CDR3 DNA, CDR3 protein. D genes are given only for firm matches. Rows give clone size only sometimes, using once, few, many, or a class for an expanded clone.

TRBD1	many	TRBJ1-5	TRBV2	TGTGCCAGCGGAGGACAGGCGGGCAATCAGCCCCAGCATTTT	CASGGQAGNQPQHF
.	many	TRBJ2-3	TRBV7-2	TGTGCCAGCTCCTTTAGGGGAGTGACAGATACGCAGTATTTT	CASSFRGVTDTQYF
.	many	TRBJ1-5	TRBV2	TGTGCCAGCAGTGACATAGGAGGAGATCAGCCCCAGCATTTT	CASSDIGGDQPQHF
.	many	TRBJ2-2	TRBV7-2	TGTGCCAGCGCCAGGGATAGGGGCGGGGAGCTGTTTTTT	CASARDRGGELFF
.	few	TRBJ1-5	TRBV6-5	TGTGCCAGCAGTTACTCAGACTTAGGTAATCAGCCCCAGCATTTT	CASSYSDLGNQPQHF
TRBD1	.	TRBJ2-5	TRBV5-1	TGCGCCAGCAGCTTGGCCATGGGCAGGGGGCTGGAGACCCAGTACTTC	CASSLAMGRGLETQYF
TRBD1	.	TRBJ2-7	TRBV6-5	TGTGCCAGCAGTTCCTACCCCTCCGGGACAGGGCCCCAGGAGCAGTACTTC	CASSSYPSGTGPQEQYF
.	many	TRBJ2-7	TRBV6-1	TGTGCCAGCAGTCCCGACAGGCCCGTACTCTACGAGCAGTACTTC	CASSPDRPVLYEQYF
.	few	TRBJ2-3	TRBV7-9	TGTGCCGGCGGAGGGGGGACAGTCAGCACAGATACGCAGTATTTT	CAGGGGTVSTDTQYF
.	many	TRBJ2-7	TRBV7-2	TGTGCCAGCAGCTTAATGAAGGTCGAGCAGTACTTC	CASSLMKVEQYF
.	many	TRBJ1-2	TRBV14	TGTGCCAGCAGCCAAGGGATCTATGGCTACACCTTC	CASSQGIYGYTF
.	few	TRBJ1-4	TRBV25-1	TGTGCCAGCAGTGCTACCCGGGCCCCAGATGAAAAACTGTTTTTT	CASSATRAPDEKLFF
TRBD1	many	TRBJ2-3	TRBV28	TGTGCCAGCAGTTCCGCCGACAGGGGTAATACGCAGTATTTT	CASSSADRGNTQYF
.	many	TRBJ1-2	TRBV27	TGTGCCAGCAGAGGGGGGGGGCGGTATGGCTACACCTTC	CASRGGGRYGYTF
TRBD2	many	TRBJ2-3	TRBV2	TGTGCCAGCAGTGTAAGCGGGGTGGGAGATACGCAGTATTTT	CASSVSGVGDTQYF
.	few	TRBJ1-6	TRBV5-1	TGCGCCAGCAGTCGGATAGGCTCCTATAATTCACCCCTCCACTTT	CASSRIGSYNSPLHF
.	few	TRBJ1-1	TRBV5-1	TGCGCCAGCAGCTTGGTTTCTGGTGATGGGGTCACTGAAGCTTTCTTT	CASSLVSGDGVTEAFF
.	.	TRBJ2-1	TRBV20-1	TGCAGTGCCCCAGATCGCAGCGGTAACAATGAGCAGTTCTTC	CSAPDRSGNNEQFF
.	many	TRBJ2-2	TRBV9	TGTGCCAGCAGCGTTCGGGCCGGGGACGGGAGGGAGCTGTTTTTT	CASSVRAGDGRELFF
TRBD1	.	TRBJ1-5	TRBV19	TGTGCCAGTAGTCGTAGAACAGGGGTCAATCAGCCCCAGCATTTT	CASSRRTGVNQPQHF
TRBD2	.	TRBJ2-1	TRBV20-1	TGCAGTGCTCTTAGCGGGGGGGGTTACAATGAGCAGTTCTTC	CSALSGGGYNEQFF